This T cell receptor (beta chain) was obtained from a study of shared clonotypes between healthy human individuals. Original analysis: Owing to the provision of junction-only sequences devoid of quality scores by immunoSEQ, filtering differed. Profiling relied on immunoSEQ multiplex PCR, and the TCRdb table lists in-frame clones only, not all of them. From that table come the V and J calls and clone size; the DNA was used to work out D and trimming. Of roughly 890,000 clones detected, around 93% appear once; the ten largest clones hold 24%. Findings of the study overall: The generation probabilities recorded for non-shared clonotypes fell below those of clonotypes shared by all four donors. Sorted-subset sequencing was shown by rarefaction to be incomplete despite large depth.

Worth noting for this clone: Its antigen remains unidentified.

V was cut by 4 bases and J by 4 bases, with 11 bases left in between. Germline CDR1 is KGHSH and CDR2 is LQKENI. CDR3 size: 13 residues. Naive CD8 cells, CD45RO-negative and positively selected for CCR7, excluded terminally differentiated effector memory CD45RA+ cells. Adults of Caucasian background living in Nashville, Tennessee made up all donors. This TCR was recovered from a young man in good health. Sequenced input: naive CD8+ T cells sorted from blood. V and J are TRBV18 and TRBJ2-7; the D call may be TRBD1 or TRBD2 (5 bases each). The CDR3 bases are TGTGCCAGCTCACGCCGGGACGGGTACGAGCAGTACTTC. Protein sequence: CASSRRDGYEQYF.